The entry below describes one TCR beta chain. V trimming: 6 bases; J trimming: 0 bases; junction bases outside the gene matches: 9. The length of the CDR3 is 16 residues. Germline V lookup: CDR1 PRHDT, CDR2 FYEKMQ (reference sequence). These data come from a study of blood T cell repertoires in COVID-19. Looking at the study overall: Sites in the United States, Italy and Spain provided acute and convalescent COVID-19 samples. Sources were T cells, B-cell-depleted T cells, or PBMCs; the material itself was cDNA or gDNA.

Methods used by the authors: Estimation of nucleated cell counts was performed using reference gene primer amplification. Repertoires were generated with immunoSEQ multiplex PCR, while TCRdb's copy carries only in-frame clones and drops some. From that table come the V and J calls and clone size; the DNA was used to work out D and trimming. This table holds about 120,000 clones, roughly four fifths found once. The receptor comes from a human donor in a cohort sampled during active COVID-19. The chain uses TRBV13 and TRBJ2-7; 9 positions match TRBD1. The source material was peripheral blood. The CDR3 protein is CASSHPRTGASYEQYF. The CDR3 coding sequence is TGTGCCAGCAGTCATCCCCGGACAGGGGCCTCCTACGAGCAGTACTTC.